These 16 T cell receptor beta chains came from one sample sequenced in a study of early T cells in non-severe SARS-CoV-2 infection. TCRdb independently ran MiXCR on the 5' RACE reads; one entry per CDR3 protein. The sample lists about 66,000 distinct CDR3 sequences; approximately 9% were seen once. Material: whole blood. Receptors originate from an adult who was a healthcare worker with PCR-confirmed SARS-CoV-2 infection or an uninfected control (not recorded which).

This clonotype was observed at least ten times. The genes are TRBV25-1 and TRBJ2-7, with 9 bases lining up with TRBD2. CDR1 is MGHDK and CDR2 is SYGVNS in the germline V gene. V was pared by 7 bases and J by 5 bases, with 6 bases of the junction left unmatched. The CDR3 covers 13 residues. The CDR3 nucleotides are TGTGCCAGCACGCGGGGGGGTTCGGACGAGCAGTACTTC. It codes for CASTRGGSDEQYF.

This clonotype was counted a few times. The chain uses TRBV12-3 or TRBV12-4 and TRBJ2-1; perhaps TRBD1 as D (5 bases). V gave up 3 bases and J gave up 7 bases, with 13 bases separating them. The CDR3 loop spans 14 amino acids. The CDR3 loop is CASSFSAGRNEQFF. CDR3 nucleotide sequence: TGTGCCAGCAGTTTTAGTGCAGGGCGGAATGAGCAGTTCTTC.

This clonotype was found a few times. The V gene is TRBV7-6, the J gene TRBJ2-2, with 8 bases lining up with TRBD2. Per the germline V gene, CDR1 is SGHVS and CDR2 is FNYEAQ. This CDR3 has 16 amino acids. V was pared by 1 base and J by 4 bases, with 5 bases of the junction left unmatched. CDR3 nucleotides: TGTGCCAGCAGCTTAGTTGCGGGAGGAGGCACCGGGGAGCTGTTTTTT. It encodes CASSLVAGGGTGELFF.

The chain joins TRBV2 to TRBJ2-6; D gene ambiguous. Germline values: CDR1 SNHLY, CDR2 FYNNEI. V gave up 3 bases and J gave up 0 bases, with 15 bases separating them. This CDR3 contains 18 residues. The CDR3 here is CASSDAKVRNSGANVLTF. CDR3 nucleotide sequence: TGTGCCAGCAGTGACGCGAAGGTTCGCAACTCTGGGGCCAACGTCCTGACTTTC. Drawing the rest from reference TRBV2 and TRBJ2-6, the complete variable domain is EPEVTQTPSHQVTQMGQEVILRCVPISNHLYFYWYRQILGQKVEFLVSFYNNEISEKSEIFDDQFSVERPDGSNFTLKIRSTKLEDSAMYFCASSDAKVRNSGANVLTFGAGSRLTVL.

This clonotype came up a few times. The chain carries TRBV20-1 and TRBJ2-1, with TRBD2 identical over 9 bases. Germline CDR1 and CDR2: DFQATT and SNEGSKA (reference sequence). The CDR3 sequence is 14 residues long. V dropped 2 bases and J dropped 2; count of bases not matched to a gene: 1. CDR3 sequence reads: CSARSGRTYNEQFF. Written as DNA, the CDR3 is TGCAGTGCTAGAAGCGGGAGGACCTACAATGAGCAGTTCTTC.

This clonotype has a handful of counts. This chain joins TRBV28 and TRBJ1-1, with D possibly being TRBD1 (5 bases). This CDR3 has 15 residues. Per germline, CDR1 MDHEN and CDR2 SYDVKM. The V end lost 6 bases, the J end lost 7 bases, and 21 bases lay between the germline ends. CDR3 region: CASSLPGKGIDEAFF. In nucleotides, the CDR3 is TGTGCCAGCAGCCTTCCGGGGAAGGGGATCGATGAAGCTTTCTTT.

This clonotype has only a few counts. V is TRBV7-9 and J is TRBJ2-7; D may be TRBD2 (6 bases). The V gene's germline CDR1 is SEHNR and CDR2 FQNEAQ (reference sequence). V was shortened by 5 bases and J by 2 bases, with 13 bases between the two germline ends. This CDR3 is built from 14 residues. The CDR3 protein is CASSPGVVPYEQYF. The CDR3, as DNA: TGTGCCAGCAGCCCGGGGGTTGTTCCCTACGAGCAGTACTTC.

A few counts support this clonotype. This chain's CDR3 is CASSGRLAGMGDTQYF. The DNA for the CDR3 is TGCGCCAGCAGCGGCCGACTAGCGGGGATGGGAGATACGCAGTATTTT. The chain recombines TRBV5-1 with TRBJ2-3, with TRBD2 matching 11 bases. V lost 4 bases, J lost 5 bases, and 9 bases stayed unmatched. The CDR3 has 16 residues. Per the germline V gene, CDR1 is SGHRS and CDR2 is YFSETQ. Variable domain in full (rest from reference TRBV5-1 and TRBJ2-3): KAGVTQTPRYLIKTRGQQVTLSCSPISGHRSVSWYQQTPGQGLQFLFEYFSETQRNKGNFPGRFSGRQFSNSRSEMNVSTLELGDSALYLCASSGRLAGMGDTQYFGPGTRLTVL.

This clonotype was observed many times. The chain joins TRBV4-2 to TRBJ2-3; tentative D call: TRBD2 (5 bases). This CDR3 is built from 15 residues. Germline-derived CDR1 and CDR2 are LGHNA and YNFKEQ. The V end lost 0 bases, the J end lost 2 bases, and 9 bases lay between the germline ends. For the CDR3, the DNA is TGTGCCAGCAGCCAAGATAGACTAAACACAGATACGCAGTATTTT. It yields the protein CASSQDRLNTDTQYF.

This sequence joins TRBV20-1 and TRBJ2-1; a possible D gene is TRBD2 (8 bases). The V gene lost 2 bases and the J gene lost 11 bases, with 22 bases spanning the gap. The CDR3 totals 15 residues. The germline V gene has CDR1 DFQATT and CDR2 SNEGSKA (reference sequence). CDR3 sequence reads: CSARLAGTAPMKQFF. The CDR3 region has the DNA TGCAGTGCTAGATTAGCGGGGACAGCTCCTATGAAGCAGTTCTTC.

This clonotype came up a few times. The chain couples TRBV5-1 to TRBJ1-2, with a possible D match to TRBD1 (5 bases). CDR1 and CDR2 (germline): SGHRS, YFSETQ. Trimming took 5 bases from V and 2 from J, leaving 10 bases between them. The CDR3 totals 13 residues. The CDR3 sequence is CASSLDRNYGYTF. Written as DNA, the CDR3 is TGCGCCAGCAGTCTTGACAGAAACTATGGCTACACCTTC.

The chain links TRBV11-3 to TRBJ2-2; 7 bases agree with TRBD2. Germline V gene data show CDR1 as SGHNT and CDR2 as YENEEA. This CDR3 region has 15 residues. V lost 1 base and J lost 6; bases outside the gene matches: 5. CDR3 in DNA: TGTGCCAGCAGCTTAGGGGAGGGCCTCGCCGGGGAGCTGTTTTTT. This encodes CASSLGEGLAGELFF.

This clonotype was counted many times. Sequence at one end of the junction differs from germline and may be a read error. This rearrangement joins TRBV5-4 to TRBJ2-7, with 9 bases matching TRBD2. This CDR3 has 15 residues. The germline gives CDR1 SGHNT, CDR2 YYREEE (reference sequence). Here the CDR3 reads CASSLPGTSSSEQYF. The CDR3 DNA is TGTGCCAGCAGCTTGCCCGGGACTAGCTCCTCCGAGCAGTACTTC.

The chain employs TRBV6-6 and TRBJ2-2, with 13 bases identical to TRBD2. V dropped 5 bases and J dropped 3; count of bases not matched to a gene: 9. Germline V gene lookup returns CDR1 MNHNY and CDR2 SVGAGI (reference sequence). CDR3 length: 18 amino acids. CDR3 coding DNA: TGTGCCAGCAGTATCCGGACTAGCGGGAGTTGGGACACCGGGGAGCTGTTTTTT. Translation: CASSIRTSGSWDTGELFF.

This clonotype was seen ten or more times. The chain combines TRBV3-1 with TRBJ2-6; D unclear. Germline CDR1 LGHDT, CDR2 YNNKEL (reference sequence). The CDR3 is made up of 13 amino acids. V was cut by 7 bases and J by 3 bases, with 7 bases left in between. The CDR3 DNA sequence: TGTGCCAGCACCATGAATGGGGCCAACGTCCTGACTTTC. Amino acid sequence: CASTMNGANVLTF.

This clonotype was found a few times. This chain uses TRBV6-6 with TRBJ1-1, with no clear D. The ends were cut back, 5 bases at V and 1 base at J, with 8 bases in the middle. Germline assignment: CDR1 MNHNY and CDR2 SVGAGI (reference sequence). The CDR3 has 13 residues. CDR3 coding DNA: TGTGCCAGCAGTATCACGAAGAACACTGAAGCTTTCTTT. This codes for CASSITKNTEAFF.